Shown below are 10 T cell receptor beta chains from a single sample sequenced in a study of blood T cell repertoires in COVID-19. Here immunoSEQ multiplex PCR was the method, and the copy in TCRdb shows in-frame clones only, minus some. The profile shows fewer than 500,000 clones, 86% of them singletons. Sequencing was done on a sample of peripheral blood. Every receptor here comes from a woman aged 30 to 39 with active or convalescent COVID-19.

The chain employs TRBV13 and TRBJ2-3, with D maybe TRBD2 (6 bases). Trimming removed 5 bases from V and 4 bases from J, with 13 bases in between. Germline V CDR1 and CDR2: PRHDT, FYEKMQ (reference sequence). The CDR3 has 14 amino acids. The DNA for the CDR3 is TGTGCCAGCAGCCAAAGCGGGTACGCAGATACGCAGTATTTT. Its protein product is CASSQSGYADTQYF.

This clone showed up just once. The chain employs TRBV7-6 and TRBJ2-5; the match to TRBD2 covers 8 bases. Germline V gives CDR1 SGHVS, CDR2 FNYEAQ. The CDR3 has 17 amino acids. Trimming took 2 bases from V and 1 from J; bases not matched to a gene: 9. The CDR3 sequence is CASSLNPSSGSQETQYF. As DNA, the CDR3 is TGTGCCAGCAGCTTAAACCCTTCTAGCGGGTCCCAAGAGACCCAGTACTTC. Looking up the rest from reference TRBV7-6 and TRBJ2-5 gives the full variable domain: GAGVSQSPRYKVTKRGQDVALRCDPISGHVSLYWYRQALGQGPEFLTYFNYEAQQDKSGLPNDRFSAERPEGSISTLTIQRTEQRDSAMYRCASSLNPSSGSQETQYFGPGTRLLVL.

The chain joins TRBV18 to TRBJ2-3, with 8 bases matching TRBD2. The CDR3 is 16 amino acids. CDR1 and CDR2 from the germline V gene are KGHSH and LQKENI. J gave up 1 base and V 1 base, and 4 bases lay outside the gene matches. The CDR3 loop is CASSPLAGYRTDTQYF. The CDR3 coding sequence is TGTGCCAGCTCACCACTAGCGGGATACCGCACAGATACGCAGTATTTT.

This clone was recorded a few times. This rearrangement joins TRBV18 to TRBJ2-1; either TRBD1 or TRBD2 may supply D (10 bases each). Deletions cut 4 bases from V and 8 bases from J, with 33 bases between. The V gene's germline CDR1 is KGHSH and CDR2 LQKENI. CDR3 length equals 20 residues. CDR3 in amino acids: CASSRTGGMSSGSYFYEQFF. CDR3 nucleotide sequence: TGTGCCAGCTCACGGACAGGGGGTATGTCTAGCGGGAGTTACTTCTATGAGCAGTTCTTC.

J is TRBJ2-5 and V is TRBV2; 12 nucleotides align to TRBD2. Germline lookup yields CDR1 SNHLY and CDR2 FYNNEI. The J segment lost 5 bases and the V segment lost 4 bases, leaving 8 bases of the junction unmatched. The CDR3 consists of 16 residues. The CDR3 region is CASSGTSGDLRETQYF. CDR3 DNA: TGTGCCAGCAGTGGGACTAGCGGGGACCTTCGGGAGACCCAGTACTTC.

The chain employs TRBV14 and TRBJ2-7, with TRBD1 identical over 11 bases. V trimming: 1 base; J trimming: 5 bases; junction bases outside the gene matches: 4. The CDR3 loop spans 15 amino acids. Germline CDR1 and CDR2: SGHDN and FVKESK. CDR3 DNA: TGTGCCAGCAGCCAAGTGGACAGGGGGCCTGACGAGCAGTACTTC. It codes for CASSQVDRGPDEQYF. The full variable domain, with the rest looked up from reference TRBV14 and TRBJ2-7, is EAGVTQFPSHSVIEKGQTVTLRCDPISGHDNLYWYRRVMGKEIKFLLHFVKESKQDESGMPNNRFLAERTGGTYSTLKVQPAELEDSGVYFCASSQVDRGPDEQYFGPGTRLTVT.

A note on this clone: The identical CDR3 is also encoded by other nucleotide sequences in the sample. V gene TRBV27 combines with J gene TRBJ2-7; 12 bases align to TRBD1. This CDR3 has 15 residues. In germline, CDR1 is MNHEY, CDR2 SMNVEV (reference sequence). The V gene end was trimmed by 6 bases and the J gene end by 4 bases; junction bases not matched to a gene: 7. CDR3 amino acids: CASSPGTGGSYEQYF. CDR3 nucleotides: TGTGCCAGCAGCCCTGGGACAGGGGGCTCATACGAGCAGTACTTC.

The V gene is TRBV6-5, the J gene TRBJ2-7, with 14 bases identical to TRBD2. V lost 8 bases and J lost 6; bases outside the gene matches: 9. This CDR3 comprises 15 residues. Per germline, CDR1 MNHEY and CDR2 SVGAGI. As DNA, the CDR3 is TGTGCCAGCGGAGCCGGGACTAGCGGGAGAGCCGAGCAGTACTTC. Translated, it gives CASGAGTSGRAEQYF.

The chain uses TRBV6-5 and TRBJ1-2; unclear D gene. The CDR3 length is 13 residues. Germline CDR1 MNHEY, CDR2 SVGAGI. Trimming removed 9 bases at V and 4 bases at J, with 15 bases between. In nucleotides, the CDR3 is TGTGCCAGTTATGCACCGGGAAGCTATGGCTACACCTTC. Its translation: CASYAPGSYGYTF.

This chain joins TRBV2 and TRBJ2-7, with 12 positions matching TRBD1. The germline V gene has CDR1 SNHLY and CDR2 FYNNEI. The CDR3 is 20 amino acids. Trimming removed 0 bases from V and 2 bases from J; junction bases left unmatched: 14. This chain's CDR3 is CASSEALSGQGAKIPYEQYF. CDR3 sequence (DNA): TGTGCCAGCAGTGAAGCACTCTCGGGACAGGGGGCAAAAATCCCCTACGAGCAGTACTTC.